This entry concerns a single T cell receptor beta chain. Its matching antigen is unknown. These data belong to a study of cytomegalovirus exposure and HLA in healthy donors. In the study overall: Among the 400 or so donors who were genotyped, over 70% fell in the genetic ancestry cluster that is associated with self-reported Caucasian donors. Notes on the study in general: A later analysis, which compared TCR beta chains of equal frequency, found the HLA-associated ones more clonally expanded.

The PCR ran on 60 Vbeta and 13 Jbeta primers. The data were produced by immunoSEQ multiplex PCR, yet TCRdb's version contains in-frame clones alone and is incomplete. The data contain about 150,000 clones, 85% of them singletons. In germline, CDR1 is MDHEN, CDR2 SYDVKM. The CDR3 has 17 amino acids. V gave up 5 bases and J gave up 2 bases, with 19 bases separating them. Material: PBMCs. The chain links TRBV28 to TRBJ2-1; the D gene is possibly TRBD1 (5 bases). This TCR was recovered from a boy aged 2 to 10 in good health and CMV-seronegative. CDR3: CASSPTLPGLPYNEQFF. The CDR3 DNA reads as TGTGCCAGCAGTCCCACCCTTCCAGGGCTTCCCTACAATGAGCAGTTCTTC.